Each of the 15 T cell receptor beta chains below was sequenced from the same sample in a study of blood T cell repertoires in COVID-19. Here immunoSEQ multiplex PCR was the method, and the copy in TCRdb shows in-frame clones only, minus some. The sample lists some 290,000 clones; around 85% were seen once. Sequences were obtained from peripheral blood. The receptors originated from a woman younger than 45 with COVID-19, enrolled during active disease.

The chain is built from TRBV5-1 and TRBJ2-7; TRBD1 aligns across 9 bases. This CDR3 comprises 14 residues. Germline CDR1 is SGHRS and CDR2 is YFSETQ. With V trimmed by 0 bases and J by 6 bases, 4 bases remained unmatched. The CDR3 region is CASSLEGTGSEQYF. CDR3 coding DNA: TGCGCCAGCAGCTTGGAGGGGACAGGGTCCGAGCAGTACTTC.

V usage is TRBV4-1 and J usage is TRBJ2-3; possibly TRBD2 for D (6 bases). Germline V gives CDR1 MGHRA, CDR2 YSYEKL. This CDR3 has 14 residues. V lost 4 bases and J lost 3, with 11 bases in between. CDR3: CASSPLGGTDTQYF. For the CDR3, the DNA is TGCGCCAGCAGCCCCCTTGGGGGGACAGATACGCAGTATTTT.

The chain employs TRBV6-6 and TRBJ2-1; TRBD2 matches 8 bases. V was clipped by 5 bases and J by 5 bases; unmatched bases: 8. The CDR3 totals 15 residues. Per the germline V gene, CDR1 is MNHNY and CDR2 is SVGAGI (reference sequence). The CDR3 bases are TGTGCCAGCAGTCAGGGGCGGGGGGTAAACAATGAGCAGTTCTTC. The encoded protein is CASSQGRGVNNEQFF.

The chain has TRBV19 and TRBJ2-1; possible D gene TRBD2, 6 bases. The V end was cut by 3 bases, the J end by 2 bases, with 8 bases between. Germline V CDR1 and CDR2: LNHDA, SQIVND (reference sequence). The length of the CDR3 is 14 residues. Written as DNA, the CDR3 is TGTGCCAGTAGTATGGGGGGTGCCTACAATGAGCAGTTCTTC. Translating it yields CASSMGGAYNEQFF. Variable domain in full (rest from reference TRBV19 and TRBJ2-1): DGGITQSPKYLFRKEGQNVTLSCEQNLNHDAMYWYRQDPGQGLRLIYYSQIVNDFQKGDIAEGYSVSREKKESFPLTVTSAQKNPTAFYLCASSMGGAYNEQFFGPGTRLTVL.

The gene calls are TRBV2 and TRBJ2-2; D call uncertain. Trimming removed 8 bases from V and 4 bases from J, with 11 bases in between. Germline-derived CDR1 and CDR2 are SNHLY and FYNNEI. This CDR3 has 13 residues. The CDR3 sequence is CASFTVRTGELFF. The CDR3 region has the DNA TGTGCCAGCTTTACGGTCCGCACCGGGGAGCTGTTTTTT.

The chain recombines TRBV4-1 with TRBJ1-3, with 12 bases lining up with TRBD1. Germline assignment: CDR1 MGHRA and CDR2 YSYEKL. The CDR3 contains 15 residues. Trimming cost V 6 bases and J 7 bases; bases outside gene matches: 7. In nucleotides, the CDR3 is TGCGCCAGCAGTATGTTCGGGACAGGGGGCAACACCATATATTTT. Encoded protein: CASSMFGTGGNTIYF.

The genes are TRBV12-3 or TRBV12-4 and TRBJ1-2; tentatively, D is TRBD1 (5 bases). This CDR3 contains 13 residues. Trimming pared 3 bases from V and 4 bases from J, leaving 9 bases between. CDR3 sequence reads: CASSLGGFYGYTF. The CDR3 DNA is TGTGCCAGCAGTTTGGGGGGGTTCTATGGCTACACCTTC.

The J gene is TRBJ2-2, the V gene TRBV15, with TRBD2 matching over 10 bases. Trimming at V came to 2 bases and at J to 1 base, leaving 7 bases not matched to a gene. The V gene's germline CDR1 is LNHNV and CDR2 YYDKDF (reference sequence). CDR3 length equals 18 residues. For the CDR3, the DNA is TGTGCCACCAGCAGACAGATGTTAGCGGGGGGGAACACCGGGGAGCTGTTTTTT. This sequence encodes CATSRQMLAGGNTGELFF.

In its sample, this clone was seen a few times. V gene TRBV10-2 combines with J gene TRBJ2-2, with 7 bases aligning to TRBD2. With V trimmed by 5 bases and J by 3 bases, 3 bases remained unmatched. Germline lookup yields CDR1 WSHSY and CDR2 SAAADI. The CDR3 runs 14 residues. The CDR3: CASSRLADTGELFF. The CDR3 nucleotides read TGCGCCAGCAGTCGTCTAGCGGACACCGGGGAGCTGTTTTTT.

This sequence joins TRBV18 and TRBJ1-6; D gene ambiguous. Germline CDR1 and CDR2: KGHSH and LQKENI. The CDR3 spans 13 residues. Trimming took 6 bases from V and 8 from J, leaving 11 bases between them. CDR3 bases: TGTGCCAGCTCGGCGGGGAGGGATTCACCCCTCCACTTT. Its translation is CASSAGRDSPLHF. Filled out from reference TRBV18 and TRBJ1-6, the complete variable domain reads NAGVMQNPRHLVRRRGQEARLRCSPMKGHSHVYWYRQLPEEGLKFMVYLQKENIIDESGMPKERFSAEFPKEGPSILRIQQVVRGDSAAYFCASSAGRDSPLHFGNGTRLTVT.

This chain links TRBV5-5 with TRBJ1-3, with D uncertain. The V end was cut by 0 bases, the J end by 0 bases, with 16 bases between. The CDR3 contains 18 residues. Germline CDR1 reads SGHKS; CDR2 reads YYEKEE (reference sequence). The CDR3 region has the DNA TGTGCCAGCAGCTTGGGGGTAGCCTTAGCTTACTCTGGAAACACCATATATTTT. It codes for CASSLGVALAYSGNTIYF.

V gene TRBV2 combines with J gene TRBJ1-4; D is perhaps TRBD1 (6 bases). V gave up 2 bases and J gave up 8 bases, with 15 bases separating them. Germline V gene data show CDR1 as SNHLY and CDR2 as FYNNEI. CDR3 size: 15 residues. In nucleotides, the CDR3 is TGTGCCAGCAGTGAAAGTGAACAGGGTCGGGAAAAACTGTTTTTT. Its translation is CASSESEQGREKLFF.

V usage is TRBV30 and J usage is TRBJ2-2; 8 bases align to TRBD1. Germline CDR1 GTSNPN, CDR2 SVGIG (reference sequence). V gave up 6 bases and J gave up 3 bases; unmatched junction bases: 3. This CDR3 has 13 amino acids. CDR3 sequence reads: CACRDRYTGELFF. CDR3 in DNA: TGTGCCTGCCGGGACAGGTACACCGGGGAGCTGTTTTTT.

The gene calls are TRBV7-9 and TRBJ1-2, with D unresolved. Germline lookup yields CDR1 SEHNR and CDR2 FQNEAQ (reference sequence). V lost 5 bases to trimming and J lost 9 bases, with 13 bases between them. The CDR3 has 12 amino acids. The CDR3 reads CASSPPGESYTF. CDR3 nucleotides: TGTGCCAGCAGCCCCCCCGGGGAGAGCTACACCTTC.

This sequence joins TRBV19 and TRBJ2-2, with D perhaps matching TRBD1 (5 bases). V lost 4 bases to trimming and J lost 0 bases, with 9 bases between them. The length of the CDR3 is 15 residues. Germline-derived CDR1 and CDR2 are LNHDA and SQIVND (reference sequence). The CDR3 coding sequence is TGTGCCAGTAGTAAAAGCAGGGCGAACACCGGGGAGCTGTTTTTT. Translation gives CASSKSRANTGELFF.